The present T cell receptor (beta chain) was sequenced within a study of blood T cell repertoires in COVID-19. About the study: Acute-phase and convalescent COVID-19 samples originated in the United States, Italy and Spain. PBMCs, B-cell-depleted T cells, or T cells were the source of the cDNA or gDNA that made up the material.

This clone appeared a few times. At one boundary the junction diverges from the germline segment, which might be a read error. As handled by the study authors: Reference gene primer amplification yielded estimated nucleated cell counts. Profiling relied on immunoSEQ multiplex PCR, and the TCRdb table lists in-frame clones only, not all of them. V and J calls and clone size are those listed in that table; D and trimming were worked out from the DNA. The table records some 120,000 clones, about four fifths of them present only once. Germline loops: CDR1 MNHEY, CDR2 SVGAGI. This CDR3 is built from 16 residues.

This rearrangement joins TRBV6-5 to TRBJ1-3, with TRBD1 as a possible D gene (6 bases). Specimen: peripheral blood. The sequence came from a man older than 75 with active or convalescent COVID-19. The CDR3 nucleotides read TGTGCCAGCAGTCACTCGGACAGCTCCTCTGGAAACACCATATATTTT. Protein: CASSHSDSSSGNTIYF.